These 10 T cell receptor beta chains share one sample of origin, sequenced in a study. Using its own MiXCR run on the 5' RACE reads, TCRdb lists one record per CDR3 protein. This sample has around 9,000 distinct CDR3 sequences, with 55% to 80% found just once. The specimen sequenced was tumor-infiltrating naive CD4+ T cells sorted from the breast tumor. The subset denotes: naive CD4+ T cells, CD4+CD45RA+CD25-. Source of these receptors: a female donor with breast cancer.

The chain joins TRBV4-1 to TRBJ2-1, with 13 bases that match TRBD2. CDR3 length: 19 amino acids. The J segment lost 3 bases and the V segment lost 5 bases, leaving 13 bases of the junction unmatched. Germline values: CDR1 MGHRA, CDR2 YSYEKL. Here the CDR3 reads CASSYRRLWTSGGYNEQFF. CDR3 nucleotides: TGCGCCAGCAGCTACCGCCGACTCTGGACTAGCGGGGGCTACAATGAGCAGTTCTTC.

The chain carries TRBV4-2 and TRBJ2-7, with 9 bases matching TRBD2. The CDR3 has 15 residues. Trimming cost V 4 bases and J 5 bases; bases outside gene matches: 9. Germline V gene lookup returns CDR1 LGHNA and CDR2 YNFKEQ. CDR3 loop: CASSLGGREGNEQYF. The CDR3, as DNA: TGTGCCAGCAGCCTTGGTGGGCGGGAGGGTAACGAGCAGTACTTC.

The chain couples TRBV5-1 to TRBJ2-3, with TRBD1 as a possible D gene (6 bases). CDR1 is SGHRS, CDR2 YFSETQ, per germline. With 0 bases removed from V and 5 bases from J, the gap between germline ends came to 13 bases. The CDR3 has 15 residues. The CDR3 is CASSLGQVARDTQYF. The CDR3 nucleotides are TGCGCCAGCAGCTTGGGACAGGTGGCGAGAGATACGCAGTATTTT.

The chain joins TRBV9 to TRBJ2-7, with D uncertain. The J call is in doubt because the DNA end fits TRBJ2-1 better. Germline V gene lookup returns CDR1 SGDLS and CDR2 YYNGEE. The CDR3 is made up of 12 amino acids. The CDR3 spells CASSVDADEQFF. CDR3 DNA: TGTGCCAGCAGCGTAGACGCCGACGAGCAGTTCTTC.

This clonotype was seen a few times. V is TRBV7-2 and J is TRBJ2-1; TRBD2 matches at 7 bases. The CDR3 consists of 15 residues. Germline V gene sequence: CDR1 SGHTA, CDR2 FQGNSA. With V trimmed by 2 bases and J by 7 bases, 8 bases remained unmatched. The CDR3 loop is CASSLYGTMLNEQFF. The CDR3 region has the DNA TGTGCCAGCAGCTTATATGGGACTATGCTTAATGAGCAGTTCTTC. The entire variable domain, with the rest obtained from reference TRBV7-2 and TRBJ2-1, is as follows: GAGVSQSPSNKVTEKGKDVELRCDPISGHTALYWYRQSLGQGLEFLIYFQGNSAPDKSGLPSDRFSAERTGGSVSTLTIQRTQQEDSAVYLCASSLYGTMLNEQFFGPGTRLTVL.

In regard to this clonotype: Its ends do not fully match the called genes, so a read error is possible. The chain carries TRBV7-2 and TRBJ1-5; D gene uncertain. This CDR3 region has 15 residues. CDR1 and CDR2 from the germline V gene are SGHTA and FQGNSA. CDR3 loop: CASSRRRANNQSQHF. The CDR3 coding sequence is TGTGCCAGCAGCCGTCGCCGGGCCAACAATCAGTCCCAGCATTTT.

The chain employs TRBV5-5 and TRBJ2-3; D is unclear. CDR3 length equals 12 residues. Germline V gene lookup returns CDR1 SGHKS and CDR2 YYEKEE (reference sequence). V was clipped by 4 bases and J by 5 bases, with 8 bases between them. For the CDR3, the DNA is TGTGCCAGCAGCCCATTTAAAGATACGCAGTATTTT. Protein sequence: CASSPFKDTQYF.

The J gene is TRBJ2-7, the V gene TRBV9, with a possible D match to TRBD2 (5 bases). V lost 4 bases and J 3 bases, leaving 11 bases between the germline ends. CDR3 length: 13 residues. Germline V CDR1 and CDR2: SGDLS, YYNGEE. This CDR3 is CASSTDGDYEQYF. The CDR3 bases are TGTGCCAGCAGCACAGACGGGGACTACGAGCAGTACTTC. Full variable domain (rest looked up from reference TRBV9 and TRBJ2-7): DSGVTQTPKHLITATGQRVTLRCSPRSGDLSVYWYQQSLDQGLQFLIQYYNGEERAKGNILERFSAQQFPDLHSELNLSSLELGDSALYFCASSTDGDYEQYFGPGTRLTVT.

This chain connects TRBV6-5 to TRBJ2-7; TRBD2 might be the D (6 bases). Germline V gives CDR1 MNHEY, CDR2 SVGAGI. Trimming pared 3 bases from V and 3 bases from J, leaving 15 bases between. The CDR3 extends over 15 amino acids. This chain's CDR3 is CASSYSRGAHYEQYF. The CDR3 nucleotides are TGTGCCAGCAGTTATTCGCGCGGGGCGCACTACGAGCAGTACTTC.

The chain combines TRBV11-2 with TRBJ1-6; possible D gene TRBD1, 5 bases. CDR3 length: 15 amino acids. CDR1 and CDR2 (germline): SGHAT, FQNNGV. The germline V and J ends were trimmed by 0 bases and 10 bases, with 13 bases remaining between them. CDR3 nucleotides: TGTGCCAGCAGCTTAGATAAGGTCGGGACGTCACCCCTCCACTTT. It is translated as CASSLDKVGTSPLHF.